Shown below are 20 T cell receptor beta chains from a single sample sequenced in a study of T-cell reconstitution after alpha-beta-depleted transplantation in children. Construction of the TCRbeta library involved unique molecular identifiers. MiXCR was run by TCRdb on the PCR reads, yielding one entry per CDR3 protein. The table has a few hundred thousand distinct CDR3 sequences, around 17% seen once. Material: PBMCs from the stem cell graft donor, obtained from the stem cell graft. These TCRs come from a human donor who donated a stem cell graft to a child with acute lymphoblastic leukemia.

The chain joins TRBV5-1 to TRBJ2-7; 7 bases fit TRBD2. Germline loops: CDR1 SGHRS, CDR2 YFSETQ. The V gene end was trimmed by 4 bases and the J gene end by 5 bases; junction bases not matched to a gene: 9. The length of the CDR3 is 14 residues. The CDR3 region has the DNA TGCGCCAGCAGCCTTGGTTCGGGAGGACACGAGCAGTACTTC. Translating gives CASSLGSGGHEQYF.

There are a few counts of this clonotype. The gene calls are TRBV20-1 and TRBJ2-7; 8 positions match TRBD2. Germline V gene sequence: CDR1 DFQATT, CDR2 SNEGSKA (reference sequence). J gave up 4 bases and V 3 bases, and 11 bases lay outside the gene matches. This CDR3 region has 15 residues. For the CDR3, the DNA is TGCAGTGCTAGCAAGCGGGAGAAGGTACCGTACGAGCAGTACTTC. It codes for CSASKREKVPYEQYF.

This clonotype has just a few counts. The chain couples TRBV4-2 to TRBJ1-1, with a possible D match to TRBD1 (5 bases). V dropped 4 bases and J dropped 4 bases, with 16 bases sitting between them. The CDR3 extends over 15 amino acids. The germline V gene encodes CDR1 LGHNA and CDR2 YNFKEQ. For the CDR3, the DNA is TGTGCCAGCAGCCTTAATTCAAGGGGCGGCACTGAAGCTTTCTTT. As protein: CASSLNSRGGTEAFF.

The chain has TRBV7-6 and TRBJ2-1, with D perhaps matching TRBD1 (5 bases). The V and J ends lost 2 bases and 8 bases respectively, with 13 bases between them. From germline, CDR1 is SGHVS and CDR2 FNYEAQ. The CDR3 contains 14 residues. DNA of the CDR3: TGTGCCAGCAGCTTAATCCCAGGGAACCATGAGCAGTTCTTC. Residues: CASSLIPGNHEQFF.

This clonotype showed up just a few times. The V and J genes are TRBV20-1 and TRBJ1-2; D not certain. Trimming removed 3 bases from V and 3 bases from J, with 8 bases in between. The CDR3 length is 12 residues. The germline V gene encodes CDR1 DFQATT and CDR2 SNEGSKA (reference sequence). DNA for the CDR3: TGCAGTGCTAGTTGGGGAGACTATGGCTACACCTTC. It is translated as CSASWGDYGYTF.

The chain joins TRBV5-1 to TRBJ2-7; D is ambiguous. Trimming shortened V by 2 bases and J by 4 bases, and 10 bases separated the two germline ends. Germline CDR1 is SGHRS and CDR2 is YFSETQ. The CDR3 runs 13 residues. CDR3 region: CASSFDGFYEQYF. CDR3 nucleotides: TGCGCCAGCAGCTTTGACGGATTTTACGAGCAGTACTTC.

This clonotype showed up just a few times. The CDR3 reads CASSATGGNTQYF. Here the CDR3 DNA reads TGTGCCAGCAGCGCCACCGGCGGAAATACGCAGTATTTT. The rearrangement joins TRBV5-6 to TRBJ2-3; no firm D call. Trimming shortened V by 4 bases and J by 7 bases, and 13 bases separated the two germline ends. Germline V gene data show CDR1 as SGHDT and CDR2 as YYEEEE. The CDR3 contains 13 residues.

The V and J genes are TRBV7-8 and TRBJ1-4, with 10 positions matching TRBD1. After removal of 1 base from V and 5 bases from J, the junction contained 1 base not matched to a gene. The CDR3 has 15 residues. Germline CDR1 SGHVS, CDR2 FQNEAQ. This chain's CDR3 is CASSLGGQGNEKLFF. CDR3 sequence (DNA): TGTGCCAGCAGCTTAGGGGGACAGGGGAATGAAAAACTGTTTTTT. Based on the CDR3 plus reference TRBV7-8 and TRBJ1-4, the full variable domain is GAGVSQSPRYKVAKRGQDVALRCDPISGHVSLFWYQQALGQGPEFLTYFQNEAQLDKSGLPSDRFFAERPEGSVSTLKIQRTQQEDSAVYLCASSLGGQGNEKLFFGSGTQLSVL.

V is TRBV11-2 and J is TRBJ1-1; D not resolved. Trimming pared 6 bases from V and 1 base from J, leaving 12 bases between. CDR1 SGHAT and CDR2 FQNNGV come from the germline V gene. This CDR3 spans 14 amino acids. The CDR3 region is CASRPGFQNTEAFF. As DNA, the CDR3 is TGTGCCAGCAGACCGGGTTTCCAGAACACTGAAGCTTTCTTT.

The chain couples TRBV20-1 to TRBJ2-7, with 10 nucleotides matching TRBD2. Looked up from germline, CDR1 is DFQATT and CDR2 is SNEGSKA (reference sequence). V was pared by 1 base and J by 2 bases, with 5 bases of the junction left unmatched. The CDR3 has 15 amino acids. Written as DNA, the CDR3 is TGCAGTGCTAGAGGGACTAGCGGTCTACCCTACGAGCAGTACTTC. This translates into CSARGTSGLPYEQYF.

As regards this clonotype: An end of the junction does not agree with germline; a read error may underlie this. DNA of the CDR3: TGTGCCAGCAGCCAAGATAGGGTCGGTTATGGGGCCTACGTCCTGACTTTC. Translation gives CASSQDRVGYGAYVLTF. The chain combines TRBV4-2 with TRBJ2-6, with D possibly TRBD1 on 5 matching bases. The CDR3 contains 17 residues. Germline V gene data show CDR1 as LGHNA and CDR2 as YNFKEQ.

In its sample, this clonotype was seen a few times. The chain links TRBV20-1 to TRBJ2-1, with 13 positions matching TRBD2. The CDR3 covers 17 residues. The J segment lost 1 base and the V segment lost 4 bases, leaving 7 bases of the junction unmatched. In germline, CDR1 is DFQATT, CDR2 SNEGSKA (reference sequence). CDR3 coding DNA: TGCAGTGCTACCGGACTAGCGGGGGCGAGTTCCTACAATGAGCAGTTCTTC. The encoded protein is CSATGLAGASSYNEQFF.

The chain is built from TRBV12-3 or TRBV12-4 and TRBJ1-5; no clear D gene. Trimming removed 4 bases at V and 1 base at J, with 14 bases between. This CDR3 spans 16 amino acids. This CDR3 is CASSSSSAGSNQPQHF. In DNA, the CDR3 is TGTGCCAGCAGTTCCTCATCCGCGGGAAGCAATCAGCCCCAGCATTTT.

This clonotype was detected only a few times. This chain connects TRBV5-1 to TRBJ2-7; 15 positions agree with TRBD2. CDR1 SGHRS and CDR2 YFSETQ come from the germline V gene. J lost 3 bases, V lost 4 bases, and 11 bases had no gene match. The CDR3 totals 18 residues. CDR3 nucleotides: TGCGCCAGCAGCGGCGTGGGGACTAGCGGGAGGAACGTCTACGAGCAGTACTTC. Encoded protein: CASSGVGTSGRNVYEQYF. The full variable domain, in which reference TRBV5-1 and TRBJ2-7 provide the parts outside the CDR3, is KAGVTQTPRYLIKTRGQQVTLSCSPISGHRSVSWYQQTPGQGLQFLFEYFSETQRNKGNFPGRFSGRQFSNSRSEMNVSTLELGDSALYLCASSGVGTSGRNVYEQYFGPGTRLTVT.

The chain carries TRBV15 and TRBJ1-5, with no clear D. The CDR3 loop spans 15 amino acids. The germline V gene has CDR1 LNHNV and CDR2 YYDKDF (reference sequence). V was shortened by 5 bases and J by 2 bases, with 13 bases between the two germline ends. The CDR3 sequence: CATSALEGGNQPQHF. CDR3 sequence (DNA): TGTGCCACCAGCGCCCTAGAAGGAGGCAATCAGCCCCAGCATTTT.

In its sample, this clonotype was seen a few times. The V and J genes are TRBV15 and TRBJ2-3; D perhaps matches TRBD2 (5 bases). This CDR3 has 16 amino acids. V was shortened by 0 bases and J by 11 bases, with 21 bases between the two germline ends. Germline values: CDR1 LNHNV, CDR2 YYDKDF (reference sequence). CDR3 sequence: CATSREGRRSGGWQYF. The DNA of the CDR3 is TGTGCCACCAGCAGAGAGGGCAGGAGAAGCGGCGGATGGCAGTATTTT.

This clonotype was seen a few times. The rearrangement joins TRBV12-3 or TRBV12-4 to TRBJ1-5; TRBD1 is a possible D gene (5 bases). The CDR3 loop spans 20 amino acids. V was shortened by 0 bases and J by 6 bases, with 27 bases between the two germline ends. CDR3 loop: CASSLAPGATGTRKSQPQHF. The CDR3 DNA sequence: TGTGCCAGCAGTTTAGCCCCTGGAGCTACCGGGACGCGAAAATCTCAGCCCCAGCATTTT.

The gene calls are TRBV29-1 and TRBJ1-6, with D tentatively TRBD1 (6 bases). This CDR3 is 13 amino acids long. CDR1 is SQVTM, CDR2 ANQGSEA, per germline. Trimming pared 5 bases from V and 7 bases from J, leaving 12 bases between. The CDR3 loop reads CSVRDTQNSPLHF. In DNA form, the CDR3 reads TGCAGCGTTCGGGACACCCAGAATTCACCCCTCCACTTT.

This clonotype was found a few times. The chain employs TRBV20-1 and TRBJ2-1; either TRBD1 or TRBD2 may fit D (5 bases each). Germline CDR1 and CDR2: DFQATT and SNEGSKA (reference sequence). V gave up 3 bases and J gave up 2 bases, with 14 bases separating them. The CDR3 extends over 15 amino acids. Written as DNA, the CDR3 is TGCAGTGCTAGCCCCGAGGGGCGACCCTACAATGAGCAGTTCTTC. This sequence encodes CSASPEGRPYNEQFF.

The chain joins TRBV7-6 to TRBJ2-7; TRBD2 aligns across 14 bases. Germline CDR1 and CDR2: SGHVS and FNYEAQ. V lost 3 bases, J lost 0 bases, and 1 base stayed unmatched. The CDR3 totals 16 residues. The CDR3 reads CASSFGTSGGSYEQYF. The CDR3 coding sequence is TGTGCCAGCAGCTTCGGGACTAGCGGGGGCTCCTACGAGCAGTACTTC.